This record concerns one T cell receptor beta chain sequence. What it binds is not known. Brentuximab vedotin exposure varied among the patients, all of whom had relapsed after autologous stem cell transplantation. Some clones are missing from TCRdb's copy, which holds only in-frame ones; the method was immunoSEQ multiplex PCR. The sample contains roughly 61,000 clones, under 95% of which appear only once. The data originate from a study of PD-1 blockade in classical Hodgkin lymphoma. Study results and limitations: At C4D1, TCR diversity had climbed significantly for CD4+ cells, though not for CD8+ cells.

The CDR3 has 14 amino acids. In germline, CDR1 is LNHDA, CDR2 SQIVND (reference sequence). V was pared by 4 bases and J by 3 bases, with 13 bases between. The chain is built from TRBV19 and TRBJ2-7; D not certain. The source material was peripheral blood mononuclear cells (PBMCs), sampled before the second cycle of nivolumab. The clonotype was recovered from a human donor with classical Hodgkin lymphoma. CDR3 DNA sequence: TGTGCCAGTAGTAGTCAAGCTTTTTACTACGAGCAGTACTTC. The encoded protein is CASSSQAFYYEQYF.